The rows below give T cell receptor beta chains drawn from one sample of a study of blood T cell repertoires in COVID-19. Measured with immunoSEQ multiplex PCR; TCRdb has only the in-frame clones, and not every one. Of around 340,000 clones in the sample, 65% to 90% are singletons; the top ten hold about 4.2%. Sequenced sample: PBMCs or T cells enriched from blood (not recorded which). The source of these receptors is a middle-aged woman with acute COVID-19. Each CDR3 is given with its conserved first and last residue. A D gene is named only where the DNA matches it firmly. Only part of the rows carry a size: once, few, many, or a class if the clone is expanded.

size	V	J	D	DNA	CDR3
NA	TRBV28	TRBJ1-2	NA	TGTGCCAGCAGTTCACCTGGGGGGTTTGGCTACACCTTC	CASSSPGGFGYTF
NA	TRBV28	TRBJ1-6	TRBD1	TGTGCCAGCAGTAGCCTTAAGTCGGGACAGGGGGAATTCACCCTCCACTTT	CASSSLKSGQGEFTLHF
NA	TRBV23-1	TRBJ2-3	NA	TGCGCCCCACATAGACGGGCAGATACGCAGTATTTT	CAPHRRADTQYF
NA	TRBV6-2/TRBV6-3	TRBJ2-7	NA	TGTGCCAGCAGTTCTCTACTTACCGGCTTGAGGTCCGAGCAGTACTTC	CASSSLLTGLRSEQYF
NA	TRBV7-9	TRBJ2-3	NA	TGTGCCAGCAGCTTAGGGCAGGGCACAGATACGCAGTATTTT	CASSLGQGTDTQYF
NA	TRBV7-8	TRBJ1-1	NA	TGTGCCAGCAGCCCCTGGACAAGTGAAGCTTTCTTT	CASSPWTSEAFF
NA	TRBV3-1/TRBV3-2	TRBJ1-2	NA	TGTGCCAGCAGCCAAGATTCAACAGGGAGGGTTGGCTACACCTTC	CASSQDSTGRVGYTF
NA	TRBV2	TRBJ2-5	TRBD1	TGTGCCAGCAGTGGACCGGGACAGGGGAATGGAGAGACCCAGTACTTC	CASSGPGQGNGETQYF
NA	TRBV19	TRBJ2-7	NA	TGTGCCAGTAGTATAGCTCGGGACAACTCCTACGAGCAGTACTTC	CASSIARDNSYEQYF
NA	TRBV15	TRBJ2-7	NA	TGTGCCACCAGCAGAGGACAAGTGACAGCCGTCTCCTACGAGCAGTACTTC	CATSRGQVTAVSYEQYF
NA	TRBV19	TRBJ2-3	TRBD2	TGTGCCAGTAGTCCAAATATCGGGACTAGCGGCACAGATACGCAGTATTTT	CASSPNIGTSGTDTQYF
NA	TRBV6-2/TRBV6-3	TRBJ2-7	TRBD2	TGTGCCAGCAGTCGGGACTACATAGCTGGGCGGGAGCAGTACTTC	CASSRDYIAGREQYF
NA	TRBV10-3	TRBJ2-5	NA	TGTGCCATCAGGAGCGACCTCGGAGCGGGGACCCAGTACTTC	CAIRSDLGAGTQYF
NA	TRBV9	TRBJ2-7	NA	TGTGCCAGCAGCCGTCTGGATGGAGGGCCGAGCTCCTACGAGCAGTACTTC	CASSRLDGGPSSYEQYF
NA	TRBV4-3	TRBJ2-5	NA	TGCGCCAGCAGTCAAGGCTTAGGGGGAGAGACCCAGTACTTC	CASSQGLGGETQYF
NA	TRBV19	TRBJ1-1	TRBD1	TGTGCCACCAAGGACAGGGGGAACACTGAAGCTTTCTTT	CATKDRGNTEAFF
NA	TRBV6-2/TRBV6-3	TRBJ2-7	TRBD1	TGTGCCAGCAGTTACGTACAGGGGTTCTACGAGCAGTACTTC	CASSYVQGFYEQYF
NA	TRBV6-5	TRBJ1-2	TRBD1	TGTGCCAGCAACCCGGACAGGGGGACCTATGGCTACACCTTC	CASNPDRGTYGYTF
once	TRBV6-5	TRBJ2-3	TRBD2	TGTGCCAGCAGTTACTATACTAGCGGAGCTACAGATACGCAGTATTTT	CASSYYTSGATDTQYF
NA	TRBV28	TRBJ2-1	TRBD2	TGTGCCAGCAGTTTATCCCGCTCCGTAGCGGGAGTGAATGAGCAGTTCTTC	CASSLSRSVAGVNEQFF
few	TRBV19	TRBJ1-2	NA	TGTGCCAGTAATGAACAGGGCAGGAATTATGGCTACACCTTC	CASNEQGRNYGYTF
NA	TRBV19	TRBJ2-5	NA	TGTGCCAGTAGTATGAGGGTGAGGGCGGAGACCCAGTACTTC	CASSMRVRAETQYF
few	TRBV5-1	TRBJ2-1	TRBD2	TGCGCCGGCCCGTTAGAGCGGGAGGGAAATTTCGATGAGCAGTTCTTC	CAGPLEREGNFDEQFF
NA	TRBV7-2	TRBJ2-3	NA	TGTGCCAGCAGTCCAGGGTCAGTAACAGATACGCAGTATTTT	CASSPGSVTDTQYF
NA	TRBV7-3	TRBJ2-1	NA	TGTGCCAGCAGCTCTCAGGGAAAGCAGTTCTTC	CASSSQGKQFF
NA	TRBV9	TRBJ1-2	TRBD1	TGTGCCAGCAGCGTAGGGACAGGGGGCACAAGCTATGGCTACACCTTC	CASSVGTGGTSYGYTF
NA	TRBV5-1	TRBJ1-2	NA	TGCGCCAGCAGCTCGACCGGACAGCGAAACTATGGCTACACCTTC	CASSSTGQRNYGYTF